The rows below give T cell receptor beta chains drawn from one sample of a study of blood T cell repertoires in COVID-19. The repertoire was sequenced with immunoSEQ multiplex PCR; TCRdb's copy has only in-frame clones and lacks some. The sample holds 200,000 to 250,000 clones, around 83% seen once. Sequencing input: peripheral blood. These TCRs come from a woman in her fifties or sixties with acute or convalescent COVID-19. Both conserved end residues are part of each CDR3. D genes are given only for firm matches. The size of a clone is reported for some rows only, either as once, few or many, or as a class for expanded clones.

.	TRBV7-2	TRBJ2-2	15	TRBD2	CASGFGLAGGRELFF	TGTGCCAGCGGATTCGGGCTAGCGGGAGGAAGGGAGCTGTTTTTT
once	TRBV18	TRBJ1-2	13	.	CASSPGQSYGYTF	TGTGCCAGCTCCCCTGGACAGTCTTATGGCTACACCTTC
.	TRBV11-3	TRBJ2-1	14	.	CASSLMGGNNEQFF	TGTGCCAGCAGCTTGATGGGGGGAAACAATGAGCAGTTCTTC
once	TRBV19	TRBJ1-1	14	TRBD1	CASRPGTVNTEAFF	TGTGCCAGTAGGCCCGGGACAGTGAACACTGAAGCTTTCTTT
.	TRBV4-1	TRBJ2-5	16	TRBD1	CASSQDQTGGLETQYF	TGCGCCAGCAGCCAAGATCAGACAGGGGGCTTGGAGACCCAGTACTTC
.	TRBV19	TRBJ2-5	14	.	CASSIGQYQETQYF	TGTGCCAGTAGTATAGGACAGTACCAAGAGACCCAGTACTTC
.	TRBV5-1	TRBJ1-4	13	.	CASCPGDNEKLFF	TGCGCCAGCTGCCCCGGGGATAATGAAAAACTGTTTTTT
.	TRBV5-6	TRBJ2-2	16	.	CASSAPTGFRTGELFF	TGTGCCAGCAGCGCCCCCACAGGGTTTCGGACCGGGGAGCTGTTTTTT
.	TRBV4-1	TRBJ1-1	16	TRBD1	CASSANSGTDNTEAFF	TGCGCCAGCAGCGCAAATTCCGGGACAGATAACACTGAAGCTTTCTTT
.	TRBV10-3	TRBJ2-7	12	.	CAISDSLYEQYF	TGTGCCATCAGTGATTCCCTGTACGAGCAGTACTTC
.	TRBV7-2	TRBJ1-1	14	.	CASSLDRRSTEAFF	TGTGCCAGCAGCTTAGACAGAAGGTCCACTGAAGCTTTCTTT
.	TRBV28	TRBJ1-3	17	.	CASSLAPGRSSGNTIYF	TGTGCCAGCAGTTTAGCCCCGGGAAGGAGCTCTGGAAACACCATATATTTT
.	TRBV11-2	TRBJ1-1	15	TRBD1	CASSRSGQAATEAFF	TGTGCCAGCAGCCGGTCCGGACAGGCGGCCACTGAAGCTTTCTTT
few	TRBV11-2	TRBJ1-1	14	.	CASSLATEGAEAFF	TGTGCCAGCAGCTTAGCCACCGAGGGGGCTGAAGCTTTCTTT
.	TRBV4-3	TRBJ2-5	17	TRBD2	CASSQDWIAGGQETQYF	TGCGCCAGCAGCCAAGATTGGATAGCGGGGGGTCAAGAGACCCAGTACTTC
.	TRBV9	TRBJ1-5	14	.	CASSVGAGNQPQHF	TGTGCCAGCAGCGTAGGGGCAGGGAATCAGCCCCAGCATTTT
.	TRBV5-1	TRBJ2-5	14	.	CASSFSGQQETQYF	TGCGCCAGCAGCTTCTCGGGTCAGCAAGAGACCCAGTACTTC
once	TRBV7-9	TRBJ2-1	11	.	CASSLTGAQFF	TGTGCCAGCAGCTTGACGGGAGCTCAGTTCTTC
.	TRBV5-1	TRBJ1-1	14	.	CASSLPPGGTEAFF	TGCGCCAGCAGCTTGCCGCCAGGAGGGACTGAAGCTTTCTTT
.	TRBV5-1	TRBJ1-2	15	TRBD1	CASSLGAGGNYGYTF	TGCGCCAGCAGCTTGGGGGCAGGGGGAAACTATGGCTACACCTTC
.	TRBV12-3/TRBV12-4	TRBJ1-1	13	TRBD1	CASSLTGDTEAFF	TGTGCCAGCAGTTTGACAGGGGACACTGAAGCTTTCTTT
.	TRBV5-1	TRBJ2-3	12	.	CASSLGADTQYF	TGCGCCAGCAGCTTGGGAGCAGATACGCAGTATTTT
.	TRBV15	TRBJ1-5	13	.	CATSRQVDQPQHF	TGTGCCACCAGCAGACAGGTAGATCAGCCCCAGCATTTT
.	TRBV18	TRBJ1-1	14	.	CASSPQGMNTEAFF	TGTGCCAGCTCACCACAGGGGATGAACACTGAAGCTTTCTTT
.	TRBV15	TRBJ2-1	12	.	CATSRGRVEQFF	TGTGCCACCAGCAGAGGGAGGGTTGAGCAGTTCTTC
few	TRBV2	TRBJ1-1	13	.	CASAEGENTEAFF	TGTGCCTCAGCAGAGGGGGAAAACACTGAAGCTTTCTTT
.	TRBV19	TRBJ1-3	14	.	CASTRGGSGNTIYF	TGTGCCAGTACCCGCGGGGGCTCTGGAAACACCATATATTTT
.	TRBV23-1	TRBJ2-7	19	TRBD1	CASSHAPGQGFNYLYEQYF	TGCGCCAGCAGTCACGCCCCGGGACAGGGTTTCAATTATCTCTACGAGCAGTACTTC
once	TRBV5-1	TRBJ2-3	16	TRBD1	CASRWTGGGGSDTQYF	TGCGCCAGCAGATGGACAGGGGGAGGCGGATCAGATACGCAGTATTTT
.	TRBV7-9	TRBJ2-7	16	.	CASSLVETGSSYEQYF	TGTGCCAGCAGCTTAGTCGAGACAGGCAGCTCCTACGAGCAGTACTTC
few	TRBV10-3	TRBJ1-5	14	.	CAISESQGNQPQHF	TGTGCCATCAGTGAGTCCCAGGGGAATCAGCCCCAGCATTTT
.	TRBV10-3	TRBJ1-4	15	.	CAISESRGGDEKLFF	TGTGCCATCAGTGAGTCACGGGGGGGCGATGAAAAACTGTTTTTT
medium-sized	TRBV27	TRBJ1-2	12	.	CASGGTTYGYTF	TGTGCCAGCGGTGGCACCACATATGGCTACACCTTC
.	TRBV6-2/TRBV6-3	TRBJ2-7	17	TRBD2	CASSYLRTSGISYEQYF	TGTGCCAGCAGTTACCTCCGGACTAGCGGGATATCCTACGAGCAGTACTTC
.	TRBV7-9	TRBJ2-7	15	TRBD1	CASSAGQGTGDEQYF	TGTGCCAGCAGCGCGGGACAGGGGACCGGAGACGAGCAGTACTTC
many	TRBV5-1	TRBJ2-2	13	.	CASSLPGIGELFF	TGCGCCAGCAGCTTACCGGGGATCGGGGAGCTGTTTTTT
.	TRBV28	TRBJ1-5	15	TRBD1	CASSFSAGGEQPQHF	TGTGCCAGCAGTTTCTCGGCAGGGGGCGAACAGCCCCAGCATTTT
.	TRBV27	TRBJ1-1	13	.	CASSLGRGTEAFF	TGTGCCAGCAGTTTAGGCCGGGGGACTGAAGCTTTCTTT
.	TRBV12-3/TRBV12-4	TRBJ1-2	12	.	CASSYTNYGYTF	TGTGCCAGCAGTTATACTAACTATGGCTACACCTTC
.	TRBV28	TRBJ1-5	16	TRBD1	CASRSGGQGNYEPQHF	TGTGCCAGCAGATCCGGGGGACAGGGGAACTATGAGCCCCAGCATTTT
.	TRBV7-8	TRBJ2-3	17	.	CASSLARQETSTDTQYF	TGTGCCAGCAGCTTAGCCCGACAGGAAACTAGCACAGATACGCAGTATTTT
.	TRBV5-4	TRBJ2-7	14	TRBD1	CASSLGQGTGEQYF	TGTGCCAGCAGCTTAGGACAGGGGACGGGCGAGCAGTACTTC
.	TRBV3-1/TRBV3-2	TRBJ2-1	15	TRBD2	CASSPWLAGNNEQFF	TGTGCCAGCAGCCCCTGGCTAGCGGGAAACAATGAGCAGTTCTTC
once	TRBV7-2	TRBJ1-4	16	TRBD1	CASSLVAGGENEKLFF	TGTGCCAGCAGCTTAGTGGCAGGGGGCGAAAATGAAAAGCTGTTTTTT
.	TRBV30	TRBJ1-1	15	.	CAWSVRGLLNTEAFF	TGTGCCTGGAGTGTACGTGGGCTTTTGAACACTGAAGCTTTCTTT
.	TRBV19	TRBJ1-2	13	.	CASSFNPFYGYTF	TGTGCCAGTAGTTTTAATCCGTTTTATGGCTACACCTTC
.	TRBV24-1	TRBJ1-6	14	.	CATSDLQGNSPLHF	TGTGCCACCAGTGATTTGCAGGGGAATTCACCCCTCCACTTT
.	TRBV6-4	TRBJ2-6	17	TRBD2	CASSETSGGSGANVLTF	TGTGCCAGCAGTGAGACTAGCGGGGGCTCTGGGGCCAACGTCCTGACTTTC